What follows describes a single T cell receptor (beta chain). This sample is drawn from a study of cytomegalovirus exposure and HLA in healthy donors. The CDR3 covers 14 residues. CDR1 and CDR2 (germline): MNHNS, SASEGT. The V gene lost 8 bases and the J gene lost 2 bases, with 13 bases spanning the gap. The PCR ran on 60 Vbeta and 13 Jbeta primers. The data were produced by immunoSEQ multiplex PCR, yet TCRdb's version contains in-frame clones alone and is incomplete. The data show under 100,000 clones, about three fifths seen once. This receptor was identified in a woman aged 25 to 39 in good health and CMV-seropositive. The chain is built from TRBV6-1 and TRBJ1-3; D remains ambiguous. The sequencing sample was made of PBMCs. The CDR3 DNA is TGTGCCAGCGTGCCTTGGGGAGCTGGAAACACCATATATTTT. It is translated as CASVPWGAGNTIYF.